The rows below give T cell receptor beta chains drawn from one sample of a study of blood T cell repertoires in COVID-19. TCRdb keeps only in-frame clones here, not all; method: immunoSEQ multiplex PCR. The sample consists of 180,000 or so clones, approximately 83% of them appearing once. The sequenced sample consisted of PBMCs or T cells enriched from blood (not recorded which). These receptors were obtained from a woman aged 60-75 years who had recovered from COVID-19. Both conserved end residues are part of each CDR3. A D gene is named only where the DNA matches it firmly. Only some rows state a clone size, as once, few, many or a class for expanded clones.

J gene,clone size,D gene,V gene,CDR3 protein,CDR3 DNA
TRBJ1-4,.,.,TRBV3-1/TRBV3-2,CASSQWRGGYREKLFF,TGTGCCAGCAGCCAATGGCGGGGGGGGTACAGGGAAAAACTGTTTTTT
TRBJ2-1,.,TRBD2,TRBV2,CASSAETSGSNEQFF,TGTGCCAGCAGTGCGGAGACTAGCGGGAGTAATGAGCAGTTCTTC
TRBJ1-2,once,TRBD1,TRBV11-2,CASSYGTGEGYGYTF,TGTGCCAGCAGCTACGGGACAGGGGAGGGCTATGGCTACACCTTC
TRBJ2-1,.,.,TRBV9,CASSVDSSRGNEQFF,TGTGCCAGCAGCGTAGATAGTTCGAGGGGGAATGAGCAGTTCTTC
TRBJ1-5,.,TRBD1,TRBV6-5,CASSSTGQAYQPQHF,TGTGCCAGCAGTTCCACCGGACAGGCCTATCAGCCCCAGCATTTT
TRBJ2-3,.,.,TRBV7-2,CASSRPGAGASGTQYF,TGTGCCAGCAGCCGTCCCGGGGCGGGGGCTTCTGGTACGCAGTATTTT
TRBJ2-1,.,TRBD2,TRBV9,CASSIAGGNNEQFF,TGTGCCAGCAGCATAGCGGGGGGGAACAATGAGCAGTTCTTC
TRBJ2-1,.,.,TRBV5-1,CASSLGGGGTYNEQFF,TGCGCCAGCAGCTTGGGAGGGGGAGGGACCTACAATGAGCAGTTCTTC
TRBJ1-1,.,.,TRBV18,CASRGINTEAFF,TGTGCCAGCAGGGGAATTAACACTGAAGCTTTCTTT
TRBJ1-1,.,TRBD1,TRBV5-1,CASSFAQGSEAFF,TGCGCCAGCAGCTTTGCACAGGGGTCTGAAGCTTTCTTT
TRBJ2-1,.,TRBD2,TRBV19,CASTAGGTSGPSSYNEQFF,TGTGCCAGTACTGCAGGGGGGACTAGCGGGCCTAGCTCCTACAATGAGCAGTTCTTC
TRBJ1-4,.,TRBD1,TRBV19,CASGGRGPNEKLFF,TGTGCCAGTGGAGGCAGGGGGCCGAATGAAAAACTGTTTTTT
TRBJ1-2,.,.,TRBV7-8,CASSFDLTAVLGYTF,TGTGCCAGCAGCTTTGATTTGACGGCGGTGTTGGGCTACACCTTC
TRBJ2-7,.,TRBD2,TRBV28,CASSQRDPYEQYF,TGTGCCAGCAGTCAGCGGGACCCCTACGAGCAGTACTTC
TRBJ2-2,.,.,TRBV2,CASKRFRTDITGELFF,TGTGCCAGCAAACGCTTTAGGACAGATATTACCGGGGAGCTGTTTTTT
TRBJ1-2,once,.,TRBV7-9,CASSAGGNYGYTF,TGTGCCAGCAGCGCGGGGGGTAACTATGGCTACACCTTC
TRBJ1-5,few,.,TRBV5-1,CASSPEGGLGQPQHF,TGCGCCAGCAGCCCGGAGGGGGGGCTCGGCCAGCCCCAGCATTTT
TRBJ2-2,.,TRBD2,TRBV9,CASSPQAGVTSGIVTGELFF,TGTGCCAGCAGCCCCCAAGCGGGCGTAACTAGCGGGATCGTAACCGGGGAGCTGTTTTTT
TRBJ2-1,.,TRBD1,TRBV9,CASSVRTGIDEQFF,TGTGCCAGCAGCGTCAGGACAGGGATCGATGAGCAGTTCTTC
TRBJ1-1,.,TRBD1,TRBV28,CASSRPDRRNTEAFF,TGTGCCAGCAGTCGCCCGGACAGGCGGAACACTGAAGCTTTCTTT
TRBJ2-6,once,TRBD1,TRBV27,CASSVQGAGANVLTF,TGTGCCAGCAGTGTGCAGGGGGCCGGGGCCAACGTCCTGACTTTC
TRBJ1-2,.,.,TRBV2,CASRTDSPGYTF,TGTGCCAGCCGGACAGACTCTCCGGGCTACACCTTC
TRBJ1-6,.,TRBD1,TRBV18,CASSPVRGSSPLHF,TGTGCCAGCTCACCAGTCAGGGGGAGTTCACCCCTCCACTTT
TRBJ1-1,.,TRBD1,TRBV18,CASSFMTGWNTEAFF,TGTGCCAGCTCTTTCATGACAGGGTGGAACACTGAAGCTTTCTTT
TRBJ2-3,.,TRBD2,TRBV10-2,CASSEMGTRGTDTQYF,TGCGCCAGCAGTGAGATGGGGACTAGGGGCACAGATACGCAGTATTTT
TRBJ2-7,few,.,TRBV27,CASGYRAYEQYF,TGTGCCAGCGGATACAGGGCCTACGAGCAGTACTTC
TRBJ2-3,once,.,TRBV18,CASSPTQGGRAGGRDTQYF,TGTGCCAGCTCACCAACCCAGGGGGGACGTGCGGGAGGAAGAGATACGCAGTATTTT
TRBJ1-2,few,TRBD1,TRBV29-1,CSVEWTGYRGYTF,TGCAGCGTTGAATGGACAGGGTATCGTGGCTACACCTTC
TRBJ2-7,.,TRBD1,TRBV24-1,CAVFGQGSYEQYF,TGTGCCGTCTTCGGACAGGGGTCCTACGAGCAGTACTTC
TRBJ2-7,.,.,TRBV30,CAWSVREGVNF,TGTGCCTGGAGTGTAAGGGAGGGGGTTAACTTC
TRBJ2-5,.,TRBD1,TRBV2,CASSEALGQGQETQYF,TGTGCCAGCAGTGAAGCCCTAGGACAGGGGCAAGAGACCCAGTACTTC
TRBJ2-5,.,TRBD2,TRBV7-9,CASSLGLAGQEETQYF,TGTGCCAGCAGCTTAGGACTAGCGGGACAGGAGGAGACCCAGTACTTC
TRBJ2-1,few,.,TRBV18,CASSQGYGNEQFF,TGTGCCAGCTCACAGGGGTATGGCAATGAGCAGTTCTTC
TRBJ1-2,.,.,TRBV3-1/TRBV3-2,CASSQAGPLSGRGYTF,TGTGCCAGCAGCCAGGCAGGGCCCCTATCCGGTAGGGGCTACACCTTC
TRBJ1-2,.,.,TRBV18,CASSPEGDYGYTF,TGTGCCAGCTCACCGGAGGGAGACTATGGCTACACCTTC
TRBJ2-5,.,.,TRBV27,CASSLSRTEETQYF,TGTGCCAGCAGTTTATCCCGGACAGAAGAGACCCAGTACTTC
TRBJ2-3,.,.,TRBV9,CASSVLASARGTDTQYF,TGTGCCAGCAGCGTTCTAGCTAGTGCCAGAGGTACAGATACGCAGTATTTT
TRBJ1-1,.,.,TRBV5-1,CASSAAHQNTEAFF,TGCGCCAGCAGCGCGGCACATCAGAACACTGAAGCTTTCTTT
TRBJ1-5,.,.,TRBV18,CASSPSGSNQPQHF,TGTGCCAGCTCACCATCGGGGAGCAATCAGCCCCAGCATTTT
TRBJ1-1,.,.,TRBV5-4,CASSFGRYGNTEAFF,TGTGCCAGCAGCTTCGGGAGATATGGCAACACTGAAGCTTTCTTT
TRBJ1-4,.,.,TRBV6-2/TRBV6-3,CASSYGSTGGNEKLFF,TGTGCCAGCAGTTACGGGTCGACAGGAGGAAATGAAAAACTGTTTTTT
TRBJ2-7,.,TRBD1,TRBV30,CAWAGTGRVGEQYF,TGTGCCTGGGCAGGGACAGGGAGAGTGGGCGAGCAGTACTTC